The present TCR beta chain was sequenced within a study of T-cell memory formation after mild COVID-19. Study background: TCR clusters were mostly confined to one donor each.

TCRdb reprocessed the 5' RACE reads via MiXCR and lists one record per CDR3 protein. The table has some 250,000 distinct CDR3 sequences, 8% to 9.5% seen once. The sequencing input was PBMCs or a T cell subset sorted from them (not recorded which). The TCR was taken from a man between 18 and 29 years old who had mild COVID-19 (a few samples of this study predate the infection). Cell type and time point are not known.

The CDR3 reads CASVRQGSANYGYTF. The CDR3 DNA is TGTGCCAGCGTTAGACAGGGAAGTGCGAACTATGGCTACACCTTC. The chain uses TRBV7-2 and TRBJ1-2; 7 bases are a match to TRBD1. J gave up 2 bases and V 8 bases, and 11 bases lay outside the gene matches. This CDR3 region has 15 residues. Germline CDR1 reads SGHTA; CDR2 reads FQGNSA. The whole variable domain, filled in from reference TRBV7-2 and TRBJ1-2, reads GAGVSQSPSNKVTEKGKDVELRCDPISGHTALYWYRQSLGQGLEFLIYFQGNSAPDKSGLPSDRFSAERTGGSVSTLTIQRTQQEDSAVYLCASVRQGSANYGYTFGSGTRLTVV.